One and the same sample provided the 20 T cell receptor beta chains below, sequenced in a study of T cells in Graves' hyperthyroidism and ophthalmopathy. Amplification yielded TCR beta CDR3 regions, with RNA transcripts as the source. In the first-round RT-PCR of the TCR CDR3, the HTBI primer set was used. Each CDR3 protein gets one entry after TCRdb re-called the multiplex PCR reads with MiXCR. The sample has 300,000 to 400,000 distinct CDR3 sequences, around 20% seen once. The specimen sequenced was blood. These receptors all come from a woman in her forties or fifties with Graves' hyperthyroidism.

Ten or more counts support this clonotype. The gene calls are TRBV13 and TRBJ2-1; no clear D gene. The CDR3 is made up of 14 amino acids. Trimming stripped 5 bases from V and 8 bases from J, with 16 bases between. CDR1 PRHDT and CDR2 FYEKMQ come from the germline V gene (reference sequence). The CDR3 loop is CASSTRTDGDEQFF. The DNA for the CDR3 is TGTGCCAGCAGCACCCGGACGGACGGAGATGAGCAGTTCTTC.

This clonotype occurred a few times. V usage is TRBV2 and J usage is TRBJ1-1, with D hard to call. This CDR3 region has 12 residues. Trimming took 1 base from V and 8 from J, leaving 8 bases between them. The germline V gene has CDR1 SNHLY and CDR2 FYNNEI. For the CDR3, the DNA is TGTGCCAGCAGTGAAGACCCGACAGAAGCTTTCTTT. This codes for CASSEDPTEAFF.

This clonotype was picked up a small number of times. The chain carries TRBV10-3 and TRBJ1-1; D ambiguous. This CDR3 is built from 12 residues. V lost 8 bases, J lost 4 bases, and 11 bases lay in between. CDR1 ENHRY and CDR2 SYGVKD come from the germline V gene. CDR3 loop: CAISGASTEAFF. The CDR3 DNA reads as TGTGCCATCTCGGGCGCGAGCACTGAAGCTTTCTTT.

The chain uses TRBV19 and TRBJ1-2; no reliable D call. There are 16 residues in the CDR3. Germline V gene data show CDR1 as LNHDA and CDR2 as SQIVND (reference sequence). The ends were cut back, 1 base at V and 2 bases at J, with 14 bases in the middle. CDR3 coding DNA: TGTGCCAGTAGTATAGCCCATGACATCAGGAACTATGGCTACACCTTC. Residues: CASSIAHDIRNYGYTF. Filled out from reference TRBV19 and TRBJ1-2, the complete variable domain reads DGGITQSPKYLFRKEGQNVTLSCEQNLNHDAMYWYRQDPGQGLRLIYYSQIVNDFQKGDIAEGYSVSREKKESFPLTVTSAQKNPTAFYLCASSIAHDIRNYGYTFGSGTRLTVV.

V and J are TRBV6-2 or TRBV6-3 and TRBJ2-7, with a possible D match to TRBD2 (7 bases). V lost 6 bases and J lost 3, with 18 bases in between. Germline V gene sequence: CDR1 MNHEY, CDR2 SVGEGT. The CDR3 consists of 15 residues. In DNA, the CDR3 is TGTGCCAGCAGAATCGGGGGGCAGAGAAACTACGAGCAGTACTTC. Encoded protein: CASRIGGQRNYEQYF.

This clonotype was seen repeatedly, ten times or more. The rearrangement links TRBV12-3 or TRBV12-4 to TRBJ1-5, with a weak D call TRBD1 (6 bases). The V and J ends lost 2 bases and 4 bases respectively, with 9 bases between them. This CDR3 has 14 amino acids. The CDR3 DNA sequence: TGTGCCAGCAGTTTATCGAGGGGGAATCAGCCCCAGCATTTT. Residues: CASSLSRGNQPQHF.

The V gene is TRBV19, the J gene TRBJ2-6; D might be TRBD2 (6 bases). Germline values: CDR1 LNHDA, CDR2 SQIVND (reference sequence). The CDR3 is made up of 17 amino acids. The V end lost 4 bases, the J end lost 0 bases, and 13 bases lay between the germline ends. The CDR3, as DNA: TGTGCCAGTAGTAGGGGACTTATTAGCTCTGGGGCCAACGTCCTGACTTTC. Its translation is CASSRGLISSGANVLTF. The full variable domain, its missing parts supplied by reference TRBV19 and TRBJ2-6, is DGGITQSPKYLFRKEGQNVTLSCEQNLNHDAMYWYRQDPGQGLRLIYYSQIVNDFQKGDIAEGYSVSREKKESFPLTVTSAQKNPTAFYLCASSRGLISSGANVLTFGAGSRLTVL.

This clonotype was counted between two and nine times. V is TRBV6-1 and J is TRBJ2-1, with D tentatively TRBD1 (6 bases). The germline V gene has CDR1 MNHNS and CDR2 SASEGT. Deletions cut 7 bases from V and 5 bases from J, with 9 bases between. The CDR3 covers 12 residues. CDR3 sequence: CASMRGNNEQFF. CDR3 nucleotide sequence: TGTGCCAGCATGAGGGGGAACAATGAGCAGTTCTTC.

This clonotype has a count of ten or more. The chain uses TRBV27 and TRBJ2-7; D may be TRBD1 or TRBD2 (5 bases each). V lost 5 bases and J lost 1, with 15 bases in between. Germline V gives CDR1 MNHEY, CDR2 SMNVEV (reference sequence). This CDR3 region has 15 residues. Here the CDR3 DNA reads TGTGCCAGCAGTCCGGGACGACCCAAGTCCTACGAGCAGTACTTC. Translation gives CASSPGRPKSYEQYF.

This clonotype was detected ten times or more. This rearrangement joins TRBV20-1 to TRBJ1-2; 7 nucleotides align to TRBD1. CDR1 and CDR2 from the germline V gene are DFQATT and SNEGSKA (reference sequence). The CDR3 has 17 amino acids. Unmatched junction bases numbered 18, after V lost 4 bases and J lost 4 bases. The CDR3 DNA follows: TGCAGTGCTACTCACCTTTCCGGCGGACAGGCGACCTATGGCTACACCTTC. Protein product: CSATHLSGGQATYGYTF.

The genes are TRBV28 and TRBJ1-2, with D possibly being TRBD1 (5 bases). The V end was cut by 0 bases, the J end by 5 bases, with 16 bases between. The V gene's germline CDR1 is MDHEN and CDR2 SYDVKM. CDR3 length equals 16 residues. In DNA form, the CDR3 reads TGTGCCAGCAGTTTATGGAGAGGGGCAGGCCATTATGGCTACACCTTC. Translated, it gives CASSLWRGAGHYGYTF.

Ten or more counts support this clonotype. The chain carries TRBV29-1 and TRBJ2-1; TRBD2 matches at 10 bases. This CDR3 spans 15 amino acids. The germline V gene encodes CDR1 SQVTM and CDR2 ANQGSEA. V lost 7 bases, J lost 5 bases, and 11 bases stayed unmatched. The CDR3 DNA is TGCAGCGCCCGAGCGGGGGGGCCGAGGGACAATGAGCAGTTCTTC. Its translation is CSARAGGPRDNEQFF.

This clonotype occurred many times. This chain links TRBV5-1 with TRBJ2-3; 9 bases align to TRBD2. With 0 bases clipped from V and 5 bases from J, the junction kept 7 bases outside the gene matches. The length of the CDR3 is 16 residues. Germline V gene data show CDR1 as SGHRS and CDR2 as YFSETQ. The CDR3 here is CASSLDSAGGQDTQYF. The CDR3 nucleotides are TGCGCCAGCAGCTTGGACAGTGCGGGGGGGCAAGATACGCAGTATTTT.

This clonotype came up many times. The chain joins TRBV6-5 to TRBJ1-4, with D possibly TRBD1 on 6 matching bases. V lost 0 bases to trimming and J lost 5 bases, with 7 bases between them. The CDR3 is made up of 14 amino acids. The germline V gene has CDR1 MNHEY and CDR2 SVGAGI. The CDR3 reads CASSYSRGNEKLFF. CDR3 DNA sequence: TGTGCCAGCAGTTACTCAAGGGGGAATGAAAAACTGTTTTTT.

This clonotype has just a few counts. The junction departs from germline at one end; a sequencing error may be responsible. The rearrangement links TRBV5-1 to TRBJ2-3; 11 positions agree with TRBD2. CDR1 is SGHRS, CDR2 YFSETQ, per germline. This CDR3 contains 16 residues. The CDR3 DNA is TGCGCCAGCCAAAGTAGCGGGGGGGTCAGCATAGATACGCAGTATTTT. Encoded protein: CASQSSGGVSIDTQYF.

The table lists this clonotype with a few counts. V is TRBV7-2 and J is TRBJ2-5, with a weak D call TRBD2 (5 bases). CDR3 length equals 14 residues. Trimming cost V 5 bases and J 1 base, with 11 bases left between them. Germline CDR1 and CDR2: SGHTA and FQGNSA. The CDR3 loop reads CASSPAGIQETQYF. The CDR3 region has the DNA TGTGCCAGCAGCCCAGCCGGGATCCAAGAGACCCAGTACTTC.

This clonotype was seen many times. The genes are TRBV7-2 and TRBJ2-1, with TRBD2 as a possible D gene (6 bases). Deletions cut 1 base from V and 7 bases from J, with 11 bases between. The CDR3 loop spans 14 amino acids. Germline loops: CDR1 SGHTA, CDR2 FQGNSA. The CDR3 DNA is TGTGCCAGCAGCTTAGATTTAGCGGCGAATGAGCAGTTCTTC. Its translation is CASSLDLAANEQFF.

This clonotype has a handful of counts. The rearrangement links TRBV5-1 to TRBJ1-4; D uncertain. Germline V lookup: CDR1 SGHRS, CDR2 YFSETQ. Trimming took 4 bases from V and 0 from J, leaving 10 bases between them. CDR3 size: 15 residues. The CDR3 DNA follows: TGCGCCAGCAGCCCCCTAATACCAACTAATGAAAAACTGTTTTTT. Its translation: CASSPLIPTNEKLFF.

Many counts were recorded for this clonotype. V usage is TRBV6-1 and J usage is TRBJ2-7; no firm D call. CDR3 length equals 14 residues. The V gene lost 7 bases and the J gene lost 2 bases, with 15 bases spanning the gap. Germline values: CDR1 MNHNS, CDR2 SASEGT. The CDR3 sequence: CASTVGPDAYEQYF. The CDR3 coding sequence is TGTGCCAGCACCGTCGGGCCGGACGCCTACGAGCAGTACTTC.

This clonotype was counted many times. The gene calls are TRBV2 and TRBJ2-5; 8 bases are shared with TRBD1. CDR1 is SNHLY, CDR2 FYNNEI, per germline. The V segment lost 9 bases and the J segment 5 bases; nucleotides outside the gene matches: 29. The CDR3 totals 20 residues. CDR3 DNA sequence: TGTGCCAGGGCCTTTGGACAGGGTTATTCAAATGCTTCTTGTACGGAGACCCAGTACTTC. It specifies CARAFGQGYSNASCTETQYF.